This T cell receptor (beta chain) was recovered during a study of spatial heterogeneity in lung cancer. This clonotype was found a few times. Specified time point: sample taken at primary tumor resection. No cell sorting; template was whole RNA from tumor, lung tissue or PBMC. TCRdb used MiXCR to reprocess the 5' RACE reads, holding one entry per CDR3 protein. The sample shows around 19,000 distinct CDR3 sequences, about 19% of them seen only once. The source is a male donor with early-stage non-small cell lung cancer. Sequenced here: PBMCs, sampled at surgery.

CDR3 residues: CASRTSGGGLDIQYF. The DNA for the CDR3 is TGTGCCAGCAGAACTAGCGGGGGGGGCTTAGACATTCAGTACTTC. This chain joins TRBV6-5 and TRBJ2-4; 13 positions agree with TRBD2. The CDR3 length is 15 residues. V dropped 6 bases and J dropped 8; count of bases not matched to a gene: 7. The V gene's germline CDR1 is MNHEY and CDR2 SVGAGI.